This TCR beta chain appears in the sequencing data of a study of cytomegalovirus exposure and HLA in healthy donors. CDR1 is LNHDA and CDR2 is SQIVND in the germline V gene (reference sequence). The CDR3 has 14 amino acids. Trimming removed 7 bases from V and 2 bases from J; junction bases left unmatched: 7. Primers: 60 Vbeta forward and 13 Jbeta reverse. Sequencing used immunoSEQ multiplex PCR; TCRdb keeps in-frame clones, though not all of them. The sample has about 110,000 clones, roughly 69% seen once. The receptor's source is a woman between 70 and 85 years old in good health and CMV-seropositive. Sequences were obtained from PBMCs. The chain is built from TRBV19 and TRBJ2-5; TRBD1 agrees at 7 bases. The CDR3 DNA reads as TGTGCCAGTAAACCAGGGGGAAATCAAGAGACCCAGTACTTC. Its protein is CASKPGGNQETQYF.